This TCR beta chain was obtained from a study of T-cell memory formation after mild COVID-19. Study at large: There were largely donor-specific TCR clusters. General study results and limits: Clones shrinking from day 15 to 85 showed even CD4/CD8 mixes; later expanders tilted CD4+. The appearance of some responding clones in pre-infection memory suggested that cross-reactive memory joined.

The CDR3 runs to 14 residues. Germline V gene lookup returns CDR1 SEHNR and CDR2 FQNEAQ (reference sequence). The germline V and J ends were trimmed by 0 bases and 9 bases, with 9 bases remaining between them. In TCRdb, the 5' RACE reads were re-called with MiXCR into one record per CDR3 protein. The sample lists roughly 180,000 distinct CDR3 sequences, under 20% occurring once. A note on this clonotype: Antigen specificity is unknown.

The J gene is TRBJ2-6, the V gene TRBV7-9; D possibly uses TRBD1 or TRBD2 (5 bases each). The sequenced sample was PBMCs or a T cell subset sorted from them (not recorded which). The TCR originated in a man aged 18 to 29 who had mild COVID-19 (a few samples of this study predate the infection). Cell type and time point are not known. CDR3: CASSLAWDVNVLTF. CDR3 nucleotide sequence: TGTGCCAGCAGCTTAGCCTGGGACGTCAACGTCCTGACTTTC.